This T cell receptor (beta chain) was observed in a study of neurological immune-mediated disorders. The length of the CDR3 is 13 residues. Trimming cost V 0 bases and J 2 bases, with 4 bases left between them. Germline V gene lookup returns CDR1 SGHRS and CDR2 YFSETQ. Synthesis of cDNA was carried out by template-switch 5'RACE. The reaction used 10-nucleotide random UMIs. TCRdb recomputed calls from the 5' RACE reads with MiXCR, one row per CDR3 protein. The profile shows about 82,000 distinct CDR3 sequences, 2.5% to 3% of them singletons. Findings and caveats of the study: Private repertoires in all groups were suggested by the finding that expanded clones across subjects shared no CDR3 amino acid sequences. It was the repertoires of 18 of 34 multiple sclerosis patients that phylogenetic grouping placed in one related-CDR3 cluster, which is a possible signature.

In this sample, this clonotype turned up many times. What it binds is unknown. The genes are TRBV5-1 and TRBJ2-3; D unresolved. This clonotype originated in a woman younger than 45 with multiple sclerosis. Sequencing input: PBMCs. The CDR3 coding sequence is TGCGCCAGCAGCTTGGAGGACACAGATACGCAGTATTTT. Amino acid sequence: CASSLEDTDTQYF. Together with reference TRBV5-1 and TRBJ2-3, the CDR3 gives the full variable domain: KAGVTQTPRYLIKTRGQQVTLSCSPISGHRSVSWYQQTPGQGLQFLFEYFSETQRNKGNFPGRFSGRQFSNSRSEMNVSTLELGDSALYLCASSLEDTDTQYFGPGTRLTVL.